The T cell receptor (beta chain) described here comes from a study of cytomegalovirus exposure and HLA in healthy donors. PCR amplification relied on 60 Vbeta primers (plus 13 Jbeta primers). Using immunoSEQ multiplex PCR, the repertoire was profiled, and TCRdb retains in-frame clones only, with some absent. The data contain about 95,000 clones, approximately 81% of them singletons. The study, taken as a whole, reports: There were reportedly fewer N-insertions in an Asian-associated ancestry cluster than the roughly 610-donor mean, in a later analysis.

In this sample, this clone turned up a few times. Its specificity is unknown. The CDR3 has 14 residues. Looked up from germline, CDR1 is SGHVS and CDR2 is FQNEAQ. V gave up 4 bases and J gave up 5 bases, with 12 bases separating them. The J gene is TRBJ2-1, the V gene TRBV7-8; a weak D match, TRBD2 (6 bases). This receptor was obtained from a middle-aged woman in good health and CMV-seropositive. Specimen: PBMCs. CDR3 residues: CASSSGEPHNEQFF. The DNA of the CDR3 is TGTGCCAGCAGCTCGGGGGAACCCCACAATGAGCAGTTCTTC.